The 20 T cell receptor beta chains listed next were all sequenced from one sample in a study of T cell repertoires in cytomegalovirus infection. Each CDR3 protein gets one entry after TCRdb re-called the reads with MiXCR. The repertoire includes around 500,000 distinct CDR3 sequences, about 42% of them detected once, and around 45% sits in the top ten. No antigen has been assigned to these receptors. Sequencing was performed on cultured PBMCs, taken from culture after CMV antigen stimulation. All receptors come from a human donor in good health (CMV status not recorded). Some clones in this sample may be carry-over from other donors' samples.

The chain combines TRBV7-4 with TRBJ1-5; D is unclear. CDR3 size: 14 residues. Trimming took off 4 bases at V and 5 bases at J, with 12 bases between the two ends. Germline lookup yields CDR1 SGHVT and CDR2 SQSDAQ. CDR3: CASSYNSPDQPQHF. The DNA of the CDR3 is TGTGCCAGCAGCTACAATAGCCCCGATCAGCCCCAGCATTTT.

The rearrangement links TRBV11-2 to TRBJ2-5; D might be TRBD1 or TRBD2, each matching 6 bases. V gave up 4 bases and J gave up 5 bases, with 11 bases separating them. Germline values: CDR1 SGHAT, CDR2 FQNNGV. The CDR3 consists of 13 residues. In nucleotides, the CDR3 is TGTGCCAGCAGCTCCCCGGGGGCTGAGACCCAGTACTTC. Its protein product is CASSSPGAETQYF.

This clonotype was counted between two and nine times. The chain joins TRBV12-3 or TRBV12-4 to TRBJ1-4; D unclear. CDR3 length: 16 amino acids. The V gene lost 5 bases and the J gene lost 8 bases, with 21 bases spanning the gap. CDR3 nucleotides: TGTGCCAGCAGTCTGTGGGCCCCGGGCGCGGCCGAAAAACTGTTTTTT. Translation: CASSLWAPGAAEKLFF.

This clonotype was seen more than once but under ten times. The CDR3 spells CASTRAESSYNEQFF. DNA for the CDR3: TGTGCCAGCACCCGAGCGGAGTCCTCCTACAATGAGCAGTTCTTC. The chain employs TRBV7-6 and TRBJ2-1, with D perhaps matching TRBD2 (5 bases). The germline V gene has CDR1 SGHVS and CDR2 FNYEAQ. The CDR3 has 15 residues. Trimming took off 7 bases at V and 0 bases at J, with 13 bases between the two ends. The full variable domain, with the rest looked up from reference TRBV7-6 and TRBJ2-1, is GAGVSQSPRYKVTKRGQDVALRCDPISGHVSLYWYRQALGQGPEFLTYFNYEAQQDKSGLPNDRFSAERPEGSISTLTIQRTEQRDSAMYRCASTRAESSYNEQFFGPGTRLTVL.

Only a few counts were recorded for this clonotype. This chain connects TRBV7-2 to TRBJ1-4; unclear D gene. The germline V gene encodes CDR1 SGHTA and CDR2 FQGNSA. The CDR3 is 14 residues long. For the CDR3, the DNA is TGTGCTTCTGGCGGTTCGGGAAATAATGAAAAACTGTTTTTT. It encodes CASGGSGNNEKLFF.

The J gene is TRBJ2-1, the V gene TRBV12-5, with 8 bases aligning to TRBD2. Germline-derived CDR1 and CDR2 are LGHNT and FRNRAP. Trimming at V came to 0 bases and at J to 2 bases, leaving 15 bases not matched to a gene. The CDR3 loop spans 20 amino acids. CDR3 region: CASGLVLGRGGPPAYNEQFF. CDR3 nucleotide sequence: TGTGCTAGTGGTTTGGTACTGGGACGGGGGGGCCCGCCCGCCTACAATGAGCAGTTCTTC.

The J gene is TRBJ1-1, the V gene TRBV20-1, with D maybe TRBD1 (6 bases). The CDR3 has 13 residues. Trimming shortened V by 1 base and J by 2 bases, and 8 bases separated the two germline ends. Germline loops: CDR1 DFQATT, CDR2 SNEGSKA (reference sequence). As DNA, the CDR3 is TGCAGTGCTAGAGGCAGGGGAAACACTGAAGCTTTCTTT. It translates to CSARGRGNTEAFF.

This clonotype was detected only a few times. The chain couples TRBV12-3 or TRBV12-4 to TRBJ1-5; D not certain. The CDR3 covers 14 residues. V lost 2 bases, J lost 5 bases, and 10 bases lay in between. CDR3 amino acids: CASSLRSEYQPQHF. CDR3 in DNA: TGTGCCAGCAGTTTACGATCAGAATATCAGCCCCAGCATTTT.

The J gene is TRBJ2-1, the V gene TRBV7-9; D is possibly TRBD1 or TRBD2 (5 bases each). Germline CDR1 reads SEHNR; CDR2 reads FQNEAQ (reference sequence). The V end lost 5 bases, the J end lost 4 bases, and 12 bases lay between the germline ends. The CDR3 spans 14 residues. CDR3 sequence reads: CASSRDGEYNEQFF. The CDR3 DNA sequence: TGTGCCAGCAGCCGGGACGGAGAATACAATGAGCAGTTCTTC.

This clonotype was seen a handful of times. The chain has TRBV6-5 and TRBJ1-2; D remains ambiguous. Trimming shortened V by 2 bases and J by 2 bases, and 6 bases separated the two germline ends. This CDR3 comprises 13 residues. CDR1 MNHEY and CDR2 SVGAGI come from the germline V gene. The CDR3 DNA reads TGTGCCAGCAGTTACGCAGAGAACTATGGCTACACCTTC. Protein product: CASSYAENYGYTF.

In its sample, this clonotype was seen a few times. The chain employs TRBV30 and TRBJ1-2; 8 bases agree with TRBD1. This CDR3 region has 14 residues. V dropped 2 bases and J dropped 5; count of bases not matched to a gene: 7. CDR1 is GTSNPN and CDR2 is SVGIG in the germline V gene (reference sequence). CDR3 loop: CAWSTPGGFYGYTF. The CDR3 coding sequence is TGTGCCTGGAGTACGCCAGGGGGCTTTTATGGCTACACCTTC. The full variable domain, rest sourced from reference TRBV30 and TRBJ1-2, is SQTIHQWPATLVQPVGSPLSLECTVEGTSNPNLYWYRQAAGRGLQLLFYSVGIGQISSEVPQNLSASRPQDRQFILSSKKLLLSDSGFYLCAWSTPGGFYGYTFGSGTRLTVV.

J is TRBJ1-6 and V is TRBV7-2; weak D call: TRBD1 (5 bases). Germline V gene data show CDR1 as SGHTA and CDR2 as FQGNSA. The CDR3 extends over 13 amino acids. Trimming removed 4 bases at V and 10 bases at J, with 11 bases between. The CDR3 loop reads CASSWFRDSPLHF. In DNA, the CDR3 is TGTGCCAGCAGCTGGTTCAGGGACTCACCCCTCCACTTT.

This clonotype was detected a few times. The chain is built from TRBV7-9 and TRBJ1-2; tentative D call: TRBD1 (5 bases). The CDR3 length is 15 residues. Germline CDR1 is SEHNR and CDR2 is FQNEAQ (reference sequence). V lost 0 bases and J 7 bases, leaving 15 bases between the germline ends. The CDR3, as DNA: TGTGCCAGCAGCTTAGCACGAGGGGATTTTGGTGGCTACACCTTC. It translates to CASSLARGDFGGYTF.

The chain combines TRBV11-3 with TRBJ1-1; D gene ambiguous. CDR1 and CDR2 (germline): SGHNT, YENEEA. This CDR3 has 12 amino acids. The V and J ends lost 0 bases and 8 bases respectively, with 7 bases between them. This chain's CDR3 is CASSLDRGEAFF. The CDR3 DNA follows: TGTGCCAGCAGCTTAGATCGGGGAGAAGCTTTCTTT.

The rearrangement links TRBV7-8 to TRBJ2-1; a weak D match, TRBD1 (5 bases). Germline V lookup: CDR1 SGHVS, CDR2 FQNEAQ. The CDR3 has 16 amino acids. V was trimmed by 5 bases and J by 10 bases, leaving 24 bases between them. This CDR3 reads CASSPRSGRAQFEQFF. The CDR3 region has the DNA TGTGCCAGCAGCCCTAGGTCGGGCAGGGCCCAATTCGAGCAGTTCTTC.

J is TRBJ2-7 and V is TRBV20-1; no clear D gene. This CDR3 comprises 12 residues. Trimming left V 7 bases short and J 3 bases short, with 13 bases between. CDR1 and CDR2 from the germline V gene are DFQATT and SNEGSKA (reference sequence). CDR3 sequence reads: CSGAKGNYEQYF. CDR3 nucleotide sequence: TGCAGTGGGGCGAAGGGAAACTACGAGCAGTACTTC.

The chain employs TRBV7-6 and TRBJ1-1; D remains ambiguous. The germline CDR1 and CDR2 sequences are SGHVS and FNYEAQ. V was pared by 0 bases and J by 10 bases, with 12 bases between. The CDR3 loop spans 13 amino acids. The CDR3 sequence is CASSLAESGGAFF. In nucleotides, the CDR3 is TGTGCCAGCAGCTTAGCGGAGTCTGGAGGAGCTTTCTTT.

V usage is TRBV6-1 and J usage is TRBJ1-1; maybe TRBD1 (5 bases). This CDR3 region has 14 residues. Trimming cost V 2 bases and J 0 bases, with 7 bases left between them. CDR1 is MNHNS and CDR2 is SASEGT in the germline V gene. CDR3: CASSEYRMNTEAFF. The CDR3 bases are TGTGCCAGCAGTGAATACAGGATGAACACTGAAGCTTTCTTT.

This rearrangement joins TRBV10-3 to TRBJ2-6; TRBD2 agrees at 7 bases. There are 16 residues in the CDR3. The ends lost 4 bases at V and 0 bases at J; junction bases unmatched: 3. Germline V gene lookup returns CDR1 ENHRY and CDR2 SYGVKD. The CDR3 loop is CAISGSGVSGANVLTF. CDR3 nucleotides: TGTGCCATCAGTGGCAGCGGGGTCTCTGGGGCCAACGTCCTGACTTTC.

V is TRBV6-5 and J is TRBJ2-4; perhaps D is TRBD1 or TRBD2 (5 bases each). Deletions cut 6 bases from V and 1 base from J, with 13 bases between. Per germline, CDR1 MNHEY and CDR2 SVGAGI. The CDR3 covers 15 residues. CDR3 sequence reads: CASSSGGRAKNIQYF. DNA of the CDR3: TGTGCCAGCAGCTCTGGGGGTAGGGCCAAAAACATTCAGTACTTC.